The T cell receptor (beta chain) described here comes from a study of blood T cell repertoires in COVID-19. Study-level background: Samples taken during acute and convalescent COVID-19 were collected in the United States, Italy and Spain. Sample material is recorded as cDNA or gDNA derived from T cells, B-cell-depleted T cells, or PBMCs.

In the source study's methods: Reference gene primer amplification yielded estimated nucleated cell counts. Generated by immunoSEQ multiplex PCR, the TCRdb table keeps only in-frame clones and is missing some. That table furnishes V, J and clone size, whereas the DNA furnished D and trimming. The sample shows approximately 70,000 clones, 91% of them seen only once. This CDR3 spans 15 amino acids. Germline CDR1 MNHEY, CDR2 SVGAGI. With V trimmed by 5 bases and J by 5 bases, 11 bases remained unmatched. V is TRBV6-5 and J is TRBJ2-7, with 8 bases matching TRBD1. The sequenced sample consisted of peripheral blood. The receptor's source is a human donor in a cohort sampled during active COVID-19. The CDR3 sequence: CASSLRERQGNEQYF. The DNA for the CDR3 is TGTGCCAGCAGTCTCCGAGAGCGACAGGGGAACGAGCAGTACTTC.